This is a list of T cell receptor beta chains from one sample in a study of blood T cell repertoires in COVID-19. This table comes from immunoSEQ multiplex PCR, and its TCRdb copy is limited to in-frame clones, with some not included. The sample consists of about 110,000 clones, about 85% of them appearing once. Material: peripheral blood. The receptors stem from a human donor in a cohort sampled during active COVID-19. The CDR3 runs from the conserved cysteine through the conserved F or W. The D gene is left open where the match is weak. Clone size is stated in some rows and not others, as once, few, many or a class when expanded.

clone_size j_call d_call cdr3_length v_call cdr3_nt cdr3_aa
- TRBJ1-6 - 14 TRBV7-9 TGTGCCAGCTCCCCCGGGGGGAGGGATTCACCCCTCCACTTT CASSPGGRDSPLHF
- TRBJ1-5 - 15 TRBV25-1 TGTGCCAGCAGTGACTGGGGGGATGGCAATCAGCCCCAGCATTTT CASSDWGDGNQPQHF
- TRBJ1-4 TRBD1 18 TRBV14 TGTGCCAGCAGTCCTCGGACAGGGGGCTATGCAACTAATGAAAAACTGTTTTTT CASSPRTGGYATNEKLFF
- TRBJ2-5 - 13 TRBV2 TGTGCCAGCACCCGAGGGATTCAAGAGACCCAGTACTTC CASTRGIQETQYF
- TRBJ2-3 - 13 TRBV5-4 TGTGCCAGCAGCCTGACTAGCACAGATACGCAGTATTTT CASSLTSTDTQYF
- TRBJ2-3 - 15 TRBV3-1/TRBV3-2 TGTGCCAGCAGCCAATGGTTGGGGGAGGTAGATACGCAGTATTTT CASSQWLGEVDTQYF
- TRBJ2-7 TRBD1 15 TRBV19 TGTGCCAGTAGTAGAGGACAGGCTTACTCCTACGAGCAGTACTTC CASSRGQAYSYEQYF
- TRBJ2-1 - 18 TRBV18 TGTGCCAGCTCACTCCTCTTCTCAGGGGACGGCTCCTACAATGAGCAGTTCTTC CASSLLFSGDGSYNEQFF
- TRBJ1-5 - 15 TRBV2 TGTGCCAGCAGTGCCCTAACAGGGCCCGATCAGCCCCAGCATTTT CASSALTGPDQPQHF
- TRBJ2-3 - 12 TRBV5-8 TGTGCCAGCAGTTCTCGACTTGCTACGCAGTATTTT CASSSRLATQYF
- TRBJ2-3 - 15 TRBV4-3 TGCGCCAGCAGCCAAGATAACCGGGGTCAAGATACGCAGTATTTT CASSQDNRGQDTQYF
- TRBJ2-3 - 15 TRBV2 TGTGCCAGCAGTGGATCGGGATATAGCACAGATACGCAGTATTTT CASSGSGYSTDTQYF
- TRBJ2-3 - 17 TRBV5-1 TGCGCCAGCAGTTCTACAACACAGGGTCTGGGCACAGATACGCAGTATTTT CASSSTTQGLGTDTQYF
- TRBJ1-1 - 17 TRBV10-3 TGTGCCATCAGTGAAGGGCCCTCACAGGCCGAAATCAAAAAAGCTTTCTTT CAISEGPSQAEIKKAFF
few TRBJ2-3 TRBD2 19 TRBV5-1 TGCGCCAGCAGCTCAGACAAGGGACTAGCGGGGGCCGACACAGATACGCAGTATTTT CASSSDKGLAGADTDTQYF
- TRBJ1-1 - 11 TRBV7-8 TGTGCCAGCAGCCCCATGAGTGGTGCTTTCTTT CASSPMSGAFF
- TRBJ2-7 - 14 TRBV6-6 TGTGCCAGCAGAGAGGACAGCAGCTCCTACGAGCAGTACTTC CASREDSSSYEQYF
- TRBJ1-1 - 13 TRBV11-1 TGTGCCAGCACCGCAAGTGGGGCCACTGAAGCTTTCTTT CASTASGATEAFF
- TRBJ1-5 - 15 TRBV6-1 TGTGCCAGCAGTGAAGGGGCGTCGGGGAATCAGCCCCAGCATTTT CASSEGASGNQPQHF
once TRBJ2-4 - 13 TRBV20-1 TGCAGTGCTAGTAATCCAACCAAAAACATTCAGTACTTC CSASNPTKNIQYF
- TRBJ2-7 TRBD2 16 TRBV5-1 TGCGCCAGCAGCTTGGATGGGACTTTACTAGCGGGCGAGCAGTACTTC CASSLDGTLLAGEQYF
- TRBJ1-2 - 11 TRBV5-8 TGTGCCAGCAGCCCCAGTTTCGGCTACACCTTC CASSPSFGYTF
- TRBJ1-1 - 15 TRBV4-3 TGCGCCAGCAGCCAAGAACCGGAGGTGAACACTGAAGCTTTCTTT CASSQEPEVNTEAFF
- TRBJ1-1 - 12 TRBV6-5 TGTGCCAGCAGTCTTCCGGGCACTGAAGCTTTCTTT CASSLPGTEAFF
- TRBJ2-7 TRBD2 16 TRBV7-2 TGTGCCAGCAGCTTATCGGGGGGGAAGACTCTGGACGAGCAGTACTTC CASSLSGGKTLDEQYF
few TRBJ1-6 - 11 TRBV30 TGTGCCTGGAGTCTCAATTCACCCCTCCACTTT CAWSLNSPLHF
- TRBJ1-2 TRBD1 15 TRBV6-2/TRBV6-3 TGTGCCAGCAGTAGTGCGGGACAGGGGGCGAATGGCTACACCTTC CASSSAGQGANGYTF
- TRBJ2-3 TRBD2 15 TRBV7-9 TGTGCCAGCAGCTTAGGGACTAGCCTATCAGATACGCAGTATTTT CASSLGTSLSDTQYF
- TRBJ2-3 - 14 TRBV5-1 TGCGCCAGCAGCTACAGGGATGGGAAAGATACGCAGTATTTT CASSYRDGKDTQYF
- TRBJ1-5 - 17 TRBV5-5 TGTGCCAGCAGTTCCAACTACGCCCTAGGCGGAAATCAGCCCCAGCATTTT CASSSNYALGGNQPQHF
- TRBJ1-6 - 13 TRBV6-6 TGTGCCAGCAATCCCGGAGGGGACTCACCCCTCCACTTT CASNPGGDSPLHF
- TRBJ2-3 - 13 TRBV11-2 TGTGCCAGCAGCGCGTACTACACAGATACGCAGTATTTT CASSAYYTDTQYF
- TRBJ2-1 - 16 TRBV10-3 TGTGCCATCAGTGACCCAGAGCCCAAGGGACACGGTGAGCAGTTCTTC CAISDPEPKGHGEQFF
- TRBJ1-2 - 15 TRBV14 TGTGCCAGCAGCCAAGTGTCCCGGACAGCCTATGGCTACACCTTC CASSQVSRTAYGYTF
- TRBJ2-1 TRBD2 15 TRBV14 TGTGCCAGCAGCGGACCCCTAGCGGGGGGTTATGAGCAGTTCTTC CASSGPLAGGYEQFF
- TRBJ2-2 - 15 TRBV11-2 TGTGCCAGCAGCTTTGGGACAAAGAACACCGGGGAGCTGTTTTTT CASSFGTKNTGELFF
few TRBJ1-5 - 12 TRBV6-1 TGTGCCAGCAGCCCCCAATCAGTGGCCCAGCATTTT CASSPQSVAQHF
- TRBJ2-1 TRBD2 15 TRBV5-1 TGCGCCAGCAGCTTGGGGACTAGCGCATACAATGAGCAGTTCTTC CASSLGTSAYNEQFF
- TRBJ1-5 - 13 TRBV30 TGTGCCTGGAGAGAGGCAGGGGATCAGCCCCAGCATTTT CAWREAGDQPQHF
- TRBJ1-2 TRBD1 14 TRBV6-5 TGTGCCAGCAGTCTACGGACAGGGAACTATGGCTACACCTTC CASSLRTGNYGYTF
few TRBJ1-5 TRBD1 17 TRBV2 TGTGCCAGCAGGCGGGCTGCTGGGACAGGGGGCGATCAGCCCCAGCATTTT CASRRAAGTGGDQPQHF
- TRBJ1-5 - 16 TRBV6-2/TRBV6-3 TGTGCCAGCAGTTACTCGAGACAGTCGCCCAATCAGCCCCAGCATTTT CASSYSRQSPNQPQHF
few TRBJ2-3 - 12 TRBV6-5 TGTGCCAGCAGAACAGGGTTGGATACGCAGTATTTT CASRTGLDTQYF
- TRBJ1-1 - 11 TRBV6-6 TGTGCCAGCACAGTGAACACTGAAGCTTTCTTT CASTVNTEAFF
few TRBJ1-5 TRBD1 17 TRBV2 TGTGCCAGCAGACTTCCGGGACAGGGTGTGGGCAATCAGCCCCAGCATTTT CASRLPGQGVGNQPQHF
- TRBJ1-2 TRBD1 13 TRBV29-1 TGCAGCGTTGAGGACAGGGAATCCTATGGCTACACCTTC CSVEDRESYGYTF
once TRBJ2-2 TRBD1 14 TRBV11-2 TGTGCCAGCAGATCTGGGACAGACACCGGGGAGCTGTTTTTT CASRSGTDTGELFF
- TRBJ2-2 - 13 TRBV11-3 TGTGCCAGCAGCCCTACTAGGACCGGGGAGCTGTTTTTT CASSPTRTGELFF
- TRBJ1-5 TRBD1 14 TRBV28 TGTGCCAGCAGTTTAGGACAGGGCAATCAGCCCCAGCATTTT CASSLGQGNQPQHF
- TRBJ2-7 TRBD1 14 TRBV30 TGTGCCTGGAGAACACCGGGACAGGGTTACGAGCAGTACTTC CAWRTPGQGYEQYF
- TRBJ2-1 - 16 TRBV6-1 TGTGCCAGCAGTGTAAGGGGCAGCCTGTACGGGAATGAGCAGTTCTTC CASSVRGSLYGNEQFF
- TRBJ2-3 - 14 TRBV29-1 TGCAGCGTTGAACCCCCCAGGGCCGCAGTTACGCAGTATTTT CSVEPPRAAVTQYF
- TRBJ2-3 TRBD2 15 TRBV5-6 TGTGCCAGCAGCTTGGGGGACTATATTCCAGATACGCAGTATTTT CASSLGDYIPDTQYF
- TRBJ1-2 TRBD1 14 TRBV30 TGTGCCTGGAGTTCCGGGACAGGAAAGGAGGGCTACACCTTC CAWSSGTGKEGYTF
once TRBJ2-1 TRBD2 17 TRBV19 TGTGCCAGTAAGGGAACTAGCGGGGGGCTTATCGACAATGAGCAGTTCTTC CASKGTSGGLIDNEQFF
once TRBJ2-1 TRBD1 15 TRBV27 TGTGCCAGCAGTCGGGACAGACAATTTTACAATGAGCAGTTCTTC CASSRDRQFYNEQFF
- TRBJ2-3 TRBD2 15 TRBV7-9 TGTGCCAGCAGCTTAGGGACTAGCTACACAGATACGCAGTATTTT CASSLGTSYTDTQYF
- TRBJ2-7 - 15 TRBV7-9 TGTGCCAGCAGCCTCAGACAGACTCCCTATGAAGAGCAGTACTTC CASSLRQTPYEEQYF
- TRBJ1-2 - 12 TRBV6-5 TGTGCCAGCAGTTCCAGGGTGGAGGGCTACACCTTC CASSSRVEGYTF